Reported below is one T cell receptor beta chain. Its cognate antigen is unknown. These data come from a study of STAT5B mutations in CD4+ large granular lymphocyte leukemia. The wider study: Among healthy controls, a particular HLA allele went with more CDR3 'QG' motifs. Study conclusions and caveats: Compared with healthy controls (2/35), patient top clones favored TRBV06 (8/27).

Generated by immunoSEQ multiplex PCR, the TCRdb table keeps only in-frame clones and is missing some. The sample lists about 33,000 clones, 60% to 80% seen once, with 0.25% to 0.35% in the top ten. The ends were cut back, 4 bases at V and 4 bases at J, with 11 bases in the middle. Germline assignment: CDR1 KGHSH and CDR2 LQKENI. This CDR3 has 15 amino acids. Sequencing used CD4+ T cells from blood buffy coats. The V call is TRBV18, the J call TRBJ2-6, with D perhaps TRBD2 (5 bases). The sequence derives from a human donor in good health. The CDR3 coding sequence is TGTGCCAGCTCACATACTAGTAACGGGGCCAACGTCCTGACTTTC. Amino acids: CASSHTSNGANVLTF.